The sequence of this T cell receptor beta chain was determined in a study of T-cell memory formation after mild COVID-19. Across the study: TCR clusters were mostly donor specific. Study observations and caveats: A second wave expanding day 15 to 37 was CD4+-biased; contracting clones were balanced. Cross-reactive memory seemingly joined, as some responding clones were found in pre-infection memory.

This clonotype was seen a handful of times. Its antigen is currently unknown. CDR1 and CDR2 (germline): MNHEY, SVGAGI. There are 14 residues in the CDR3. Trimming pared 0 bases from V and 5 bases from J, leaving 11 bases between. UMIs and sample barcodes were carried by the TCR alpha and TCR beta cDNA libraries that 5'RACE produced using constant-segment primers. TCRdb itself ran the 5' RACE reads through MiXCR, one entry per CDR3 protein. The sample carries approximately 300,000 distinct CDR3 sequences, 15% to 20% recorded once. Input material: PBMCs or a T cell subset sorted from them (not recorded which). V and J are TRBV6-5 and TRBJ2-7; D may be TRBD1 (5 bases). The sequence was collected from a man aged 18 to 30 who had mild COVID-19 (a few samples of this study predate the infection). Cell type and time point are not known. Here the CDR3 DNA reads TGTGCCAGCAGTTACTCCCGCAGGGATCACGAGCAGTACTTC. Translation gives CASSYSRRDHEQYF.